This T cell receptor beta chain was identified during a study of blood T cell repertoires in COVID-19. Overall study: Nucleic acid was either cDNA or gDNA, and it came from T cells, B-cell-depleted T cells, or PBMCs.

Per the original methods: Estimation of nucleated cell counts relied on the amplification of reference gene primers. Sequencing was performed with immunoSEQ multiplex PCR; in TCRdb, only in-frame clones are kept and a portion is missing. D and trimming come from the DNA, and the V and J calls and clone size come from that table. The table includes about 84,000 clones, 75% to 85% detected once. With 5 bases clipped from V and 7 bases from J, the junction kept 12 bases outside the gene matches. The germline V gene encodes CDR1 WNHNN and CDR2 SYGVQD (reference sequence). The CDR3 contains 17 residues. The sample consisted of peripheral blood. The chain couples TRBV10-1 to TRBJ2-1, with 12 bases aligning to TRBD2. This sequence was found in a woman of 80 years or more with acute or convalescent COVID-19. CDR3 nucleotide sequence: TGCGCCAGCAGTTCACGGACTAGCGGGAAGAACGGAAATGAGCAGTTCTTC. Protein: CASSSRTSGKNGNEQFF.